Below, one T cell receptor (beta chain) is given with its context. This entry is derived from a study of blood T cell repertoires in COVID-19. Study as a whole: PBMCs, B-cell-depleted T cells, or T cells were the source of the cDNA or gDNA that made up the material.

The Seattle patients, enrolled during active infection, were followed longitudinally. Using immunoSEQ multiplex PCR, the repertoire was profiled, and TCRdb retains in-frame clones only, with some absent. The profile covers around 260,000 clones, with around 84% appearing a single time and approximately 5.3% taken by the ten largest. Trimming removed 5 bases from V and 10 bases from J, with 12 bases in between. Per germline, CDR1 MRHNA and CDR2 SNTAGT. The CDR3 is 12 amino acids. This TCR was recovered from a woman aged 55-70 years with COVID-19, enrolled during active disease. The specimen sequenced was peripheral blood. The chain employs TRBV6-4 and TRBJ2-1; D is possibly TRBD1 (5 bases). In DNA, the CDR3 is TGTGCCAGCAGTCATCAGGGTGGGGAGCAGTTCTTC. Protein sequence: CASSHQGGEQFF.